What follows are 28 T cell receptor beta chains derived from one specimen sequenced in a study of blood T cell repertoires in COVID-19. The data were produced by immunoSEQ multiplex PCR, yet TCRdb's version contains in-frame clones alone and is incomplete. The sample has about 150,000 clones; approximately 80% are singletons. The sample was PBMCs or T cells enriched from blood (not recorded which). Receptors originate from a man aged 70 or older who had been exposed to COVID-19.

The chain couples TRBV5-1 to TRBJ1-1; a possible D gene is TRBD1 (6 bases). The CDR3 runs to 16 residues. The ends were cut back, 0 bases at V and 1 base at J, with 13 bases in the middle. The germline V gene encodes CDR1 SGHRS and CDR2 YFSETQ. CDR3 protein: CASSLGAFRGNTEAFF. CDR3 coding DNA: TGCGCCAGCAGCTTGGGGGCTTTCAGGGGGAACACTGAAGCTTTCTTT.

There are a few counts of this clone. The chain links TRBV5-1 to TRBJ2-1, with D perhaps matching TRBD1 (5 bases). The CDR3 length is 15 residues. V was cut by 0 bases and J by 10 bases, with 17 bases left in between. Germline V gives CDR1 SGHRS, CDR2 YFSETQ. The CDR3 loop reads CASSLATVQTDEQFF. The CDR3 DNA reads TGCGCCAGCAGCTTGGCGACAGTCCAAACGGACGAGCAGTTCTTC.

This rearrangement joins TRBV9 to TRBJ2-1; 9 positions match TRBD2. This CDR3 has 15 residues. Germline trimming cut 4 bases from V and 4 bases from J; bases unmatched to any gene: 6. Germline V gene sequence: CDR1 SGDLS, CDR2 YYNGEE. DNA for the CDR3: TGTGCCAGCAGCCCCACTAGCGGGTTTTACAATGAGCAGTTCTTC. It encodes CASSPTSGFYNEQFF.

The chain carries TRBV6-5 and TRBJ1-1, with no clear D. The CDR3 runs 15 residues. V lost 7 bases and J lost 0, with 15 bases in between. CDR1 is MNHEY and CDR2 is SVGAGI in the germline V gene. The CDR3 loop reads CASTAPGRLNTEAFF. As DNA, the CDR3 is TGTGCCAGCACCGCCCCTGGTAGATTGAACACTGAAGCTTTCTTT.

The chain uses TRBV11-3 and TRBJ2-1; D is ambiguous. Trimming pared 2 bases from V and 1 base from J, leaving 9 bases between. Germline CDR1 and CDR2: SGHNT and YENEEA. This CDR3 spans 15 amino acids. As DNA, the CDR3 is TGTGCCAGCAGCTTAAGATCTAATTCCTACAATGAGCAGTTCTTC. It yields the protein CASSLRSNSYNEQFF.

The chain recombines TRBV30 with TRBJ2-3; 9 bases are shared with TRBD2. The CDR3 sequence is 16 residues long. Germline CDR1 GTSNPN, CDR2 SVGIG (reference sequence). Germline trimming cut 2 bases from V and 0 bases from J; bases unmatched to any gene: 6. This CDR3 reads CAWSKGLAGSTDTQYF. The DNA for the CDR3 is TGTGCCTGGAGTAAGGGACTAGCCGGGAGCACAGATACGCAGTATTTT. Variable domain in full (rest from reference TRBV30 and TRBJ2-3): SQTIHQWPATLVQPVGSPLSLECTVEGTSNPNLYWYRQAAGRGLQLLFYSVGIGQISSEVPQNLSASRPQDRQFILSSKKLLLSDSGFYLCAWSKGLAGSTDTQYFGPGTRLTVL.

The chain is built from TRBV23-1 and TRBJ1-5; D call uncertain. TRBV23-1 is annotated as an ORF whose role is uncertain. The CDR3 consists of 13 residues. V was cut by 3 bases and J by 7 bases, with 10 bases left in between. For the CDR3, the DNA is TGCGCCAGCAGTCACCCGAGGATCCAGCCCCAGCATTTT. Amino acids: CASSHPRIQPQHF.

J is TRBJ2-7 and V is TRBV19, with 8 nucleotides matching TRBD1. After removal of 8 bases from V and 9 bases from J, the junction contained 18 bases not matched to a gene. CDR1 LNHDA and CDR2 SQIVND come from the germline V gene (reference sequence). The CDR3 runs 15 residues. CDR3 sequence (DNA): TGTGCCAGTTCTCCCCTCGGGCTACAGGGGGATTGGCAGTACTTC. Protein product: CASSPLGLQGDWQYF.

The chain combines TRBV5-1 with TRBJ2-1, with D possibly matching TRBD2 (6 bases). Germline V gives CDR1 SGHRS, CDR2 YFSETQ. The CDR3 is 15 residues long. Trimming removed 5 bases from V and 2 bases from J, with 14 bases in between. The CDR3 nucleotides are TGCGCCAGCAGGGTGATTGGAGGGACCTACAATGAGCAGTTCTTC. It is translated as CASRVIGGTYNEQFF. Full variable domain (outside the CDR3, taken from reference TRBV5-1 and TRBJ2-1): KAGVTQTPRYLIKTRGQQVTLSCSPISGHRSVSWYQQTPGQGLQFLFEYFSETQRNKGNFPGRFSGRQFSNSRSEMNVSTLELGDSALYLCASRVIGGTYNEQFFGPGTRLTVL.

This sequence joins TRBV6-1 and TRBJ1-1; TRBD1 agrees at 7 bases. CDR3 length: 17 residues. Germline V lookup: CDR1 MNHNS, CDR2 SASEGT. V trimming: 1 base; J trimming: 0 bases; junction bases outside the gene matches: 8. The CDR3 loop is CASSEGDRRLMNTEAFF. The CDR3 DNA reads TGTGCCAGCAGTGAAGGGGACAGAAGATTAATGAACACTGAAGCTTTCTTT.

The chain recombines TRBV24-1 with TRBJ1-2; D unresolved. The germline gives CDR1 KGHDR, CDR2 SFDVKD. V was shortened by 4 bases and J by 4 bases, with 9 bases between the two germline ends. This CDR3 has 13 amino acids. CDR3 in amino acids: CATSDPSGYGYTF. The CDR3, as DNA: TGTGCCACCAGTGACCCTTCGGGCTATGGCTACACCTTC.

The chain carries TRBV6-5 and TRBJ2-3, with D tentatively TRBD1 (6 bases). Germline lookup yields CDR1 MNHEY and CDR2 SVGAGI. This CDR3 spans 15 amino acids. Trimming took off 6 bases at V and 2 bases at J, with 15 bases between the two ends. CDR3 residues: CASSLQGKDTDTQYF. The CDR3, as DNA: TGTGCCAGCAGCCTTCAGGGGAAAGACACAGATACGCAGTATTTT.

The rearrangement links TRBV24-1 to TRBJ2-1; a possible D gene is TRBD2 (6 bases). In germline, CDR1 is KGHDR, CDR2 SFDVKD. Trimming stripped 0 bases from V and 0 bases from J, with 8 bases between. The CDR3 contains 16 residues. The chain's CDR3 is CATSDLRESSYNEQFF. Written as DNA, the CDR3 is TGTGCCACCAGTGATTTGCGGGAGAGCTCCTACAATGAGCAGTTCTTC.

This clone was recorded once. The V and J genes are TRBV5-1 and TRBJ1-6, with no clear D. The germline V gene encodes CDR1 SGHRS and CDR2 YFSETQ. The CDR3 covers 14 residues. V was trimmed by 2 bases and J by 4 bases, leaving 7 bases between them. This chain's CDR3 is CASSFSDYNSPLHF. Written as DNA, the CDR3 is TGCGCCAGCAGCTTTTCAGATTATAATTCACCCCTCCACTTT.

The J gene is TRBJ2-7, the V gene TRBV27; D may be TRBD1 (5 bases). Germline CDR1 is MNHEY and CDR2 is SMNVEV (reference sequence). Trimming shortened V by 5 bases and J by 2 bases, and 10 bases separated the two germline ends. CDR3 size: 13 residues. For the CDR3, the DNA is TGTGCCAGCAGTATTGGACAAGCCTACGAGCAGTACTTC. It codes for CASSIGQAYEQYF.

The rearrangement joins TRBV28 to TRBJ2-7; unclear D gene. CDR1 MDHEN and CDR2 SYDVKM come from the germline V gene. Trimming pared 4 bases from V and 1 base from J, leaving 11 bases between. The CDR3 covers 14 residues. The chain's CDR3 is CASSSPWPSYEQYF. The DNA for the CDR3 is TGTGCCAGCAGTTCCCCATGGCCTTCCTACGAGCAGTACTTC.

This chain joins TRBV29-1 and TRBJ2-7; tentative D call: TRBD2 (6 bases). The ends were cut back, 2 bases at V and 1 base at J, with 12 bases in the middle. The CDR3 extends over 14 amino acids. CDR1 and CDR2 from the germline V gene are SQVTM and ANQGSEA. This CDR3 is CSVEMETSSYEQYF. The CDR3, as DNA: TGCAGCGTTGAAATGGAGACTAGTTCCTACGAGCAGTACTTC.

The chain joins TRBV19 to TRBJ1-2; D gene unclear. The CDR3 runs 18 residues. Trimming left V 3 bases short and J 0 bases short, with 20 bases between. CDR1 LNHDA and CDR2 SQIVND come from the germline V gene (reference sequence). The CDR3 loop is CASSIKVVGAEANYGYTF. DNA for the CDR3: TGTGCCAGTAGTATTAAGGTCGTGGGAGCCGAAGCTAACTATGGCTACACCTTC.

The chain couples TRBV5-1 to TRBJ1-2; 9 nucleotides match TRBD1. Germline loops: CDR1 SGHRS, CDR2 YFSETQ. The CDR3 loop spans 14 amino acids. With V trimmed by 5 bases and J by 4 bases, 6 bases remained unmatched. CDR3 DNA sequence: TGCGCCAGCAGGACAGGGGGTGGGCCCTATGGCTACACCTTC. Translation gives CASRTGGGPYGYTF. Full variable domain (rest looked up from reference TRBV5-1 and TRBJ1-2): KAGVTQTPRYLIKTRGQQVTLSCSPISGHRSVSWYQQTPGQGLQFLFEYFSETQRNKGNFPGRFSGRQFSNSRSEMNVSTLELGDSALYLCASRTGGGPYGYTFGSGTRLTVV.

The rearrangement links TRBV27 to TRBJ1-2; a possible D gene is TRBD1 (6 bases). V lost 5 bases, J lost 4 bases, and 11 bases lay in between. CDR3 length equals 13 residues. Germline values: CDR1 MNHEY, CDR2 SMNVEV (reference sequence). The CDR3 is CASSEQGTYGYTF. In nucleotides, the CDR3 is TGTGCCAGCAGTGAACAGGGCACCTATGGCTACACCTTC.

For the CDR3, the DNA is TGTGCCAGTAGTATTGCGACAGGGAGTCGTCACGATGAGCAGTTCTTC. This encodes CASSIATGSRHDEQFF. J is TRBJ2-1 and V is TRBV19; 7 bases line up with TRBD1. Losses at the gene ends were 3 bases for V and 8 bases for J; bases not matched to a gene: 13. Germline values: CDR1 LNHDA, CDR2 SQIVND (reference sequence). The CDR3 covers 16 residues.

The sample holds one count of this clone. The chain links TRBV7-6 to TRBJ2-5; 8 bases match TRBD1. The trim removed 1 base at V and 5 bases at J, leaving 9 bases unmatched. The V gene's germline CDR1 is SGHVS and CDR2 FNYEAQ. The CDR3 consists of 16 residues. The chain's CDR3 is CASSLDLGQGFETQYF. The DNA of the CDR3 is TGTGCCAGCAGCTTAGATTTAGGACAGGGCTTTGAGACCCAGTACTTC. Full variable domain (missing parts from reference TRBV7-6 and TRBJ2-5): GAGVSQSPRYKVTKRGQDVALRCDPISGHVSLYWYRQALGQGPEFLTYFNYEAQQDKSGLPNDRFSAERPEGSISTLTIQRTEQRDSAMYRCASSLDLGQGFETQYFGPGTRLLVL.

The chain is built from TRBV19 and TRBJ1-5; D not certain. The germline V gene encodes CDR1 LNHDA and CDR2 SQIVND (reference sequence). The CDR3 is 13 amino acids. V lost 4 bases to trimming and J lost 7 bases, with 11 bases between them. CDR3: CASSNHGEQPQHF. The CDR3 region has the DNA TGTGCCAGTAGTAACCACGGGGAGCAGCCCCAGCATTTT. Combining the CDR3 with reference TRBV19 and TRBJ1-5 gives the whole variable domain DGGITQSPKYLFRKEGQNVTLSCEQNLNHDAMYWYRQDPGQGLRLIYYSQIVNDFQKGDIAEGYSVSREKKESFPLTVTSAQKNPTAFYLCASSNHGEQPQHFGDGTRLSIL.

In this sample, this clone turned up once. The rearrangement joins TRBV24-1 to TRBJ2-3, with 7 positions matching TRBD2. CDR3 length: 15 residues. CDR1 and CDR2 (germline): KGHDR, SFDVKD. Trimming cost V 4 bases and J 4 bases; bases outside gene matches: 7. The CDR3 reads CATSDPSAGADTQYF. The CDR3 DNA reads TGTGCCACCAGTGACCCCTCCGCGGGAGCAGATACGCAGTATTTT.

The chain has TRBV10-2 and TRBJ2-7; TRBD2 matches 8 bases. Per germline, CDR1 WSHSY and CDR2 SAAADI. V shed 2 bases, J shed 2 bases, and the junction held 2 bases outside the gene matches. The CDR3 is 14 amino acids. The CDR3: CASSEREGPYEQYF. CDR3 in DNA: TGCGCCAGCAGTGAGCGGGAGGGCCCCTACGAGCAGTACTTC.

There are a few counts of this clone. V gene TRBV4-1 combines with J gene TRBJ1-2, with a weak D call TRBD1 (5 bases). The V gene lost 0 bases and the J gene lost 6 bases, with 20 bases spanning the gap. This CDR3 spans 17 amino acids. The germline V gene encodes CDR1 MGHRA and CDR2 YSYEKL. CDR3 nucleotides: TGCGCCAGCAGCCAAGATTATGGACGGCAGGGTAAGGATGGCTACACCTTC. This translates into CASSQDYGRQGKDGYTF.

The chain has TRBV30 and TRBJ1-3; D gene uncertain. Germline CDR1 and CDR2: GTSNPN and SVGIG (reference sequence). Trimming cost V 0 bases and J 0 bases, with 3 bases left between them. The CDR3 consists of 13 residues. The CDR3 region has the DNA TGTGCCTGGAGTGTAGCCTCTGGAAACACCATATATTTT. This translates into CAWSVASGNTIYF. Full variable domain (remainder filled in from reference TRBV30 and TRBJ1-3): SQTIHQWPATLVQPVGSPLSLECTVEGTSNPNLYWYRQAAGRGLQLLFYSVGIGQISSEVPQNLSASRPQDRQFILSSKKLLLSDSGFYLCAWSVASGNTIYFGEGSWLTVV.

The V gene is TRBV4-3, the J gene TRBJ1-1, with D unclear. CDR1 and CDR2 from the germline V gene are LGHNA and YSLEER. There are 17 residues in the CDR3. V dropped 3 bases and J dropped 4 bases, with 21 bases sitting between them. CDR3 bases: TGCGCCAGCAGCCATTGGACCGGACTCACCATGGGCACTGAAGCTTTCTTT. Translating it yields CASSHWTGLTMGTEAFF.